The source of this T cell receptor (beta chain) is a study of blood T cell repertoires in COVID-19. About the research overall: Specimens from acute and convalescent COVID-19 originated in the United States, Italy and Spain. T cells, B-cell-depleted T cells, or PBMCs provided the cDNA or gDNA that served as material.

In the authors' workflow: Amplifying reference gene primers gave estimates of nucleated cell counts. The protocol was immunoSEQ multiplex PCR, while the TCRdb copy is restricted to in-frame clones and leaves out a portion. The DNA was the basis for D and trimming; V, J and clone size are from that table. This table holds 62,000 or so clones, 70% to 90% found once. CDR3 length: 15 residues. Trimming at V came to 0 bases and at J to 6 bases, leaving 5 bases not matched to a gene. The germline V gene encodes CDR1 SGDLS and CDR2 YYNGEE. The chain links TRBV9 to TRBJ2-3, with 9 bases aligning to TRBD2. Sequenced: peripheral blood. The receptor comes from a woman in her sixties or seventies with acute or convalescent COVID-19. The CDR3 sequence is CASSVGAGGRDTQYF. Here the CDR3 DNA reads TGTGCCAGCAGCGTAGGGGCGGGAGGGCGTGATACGCAGTATTTT.